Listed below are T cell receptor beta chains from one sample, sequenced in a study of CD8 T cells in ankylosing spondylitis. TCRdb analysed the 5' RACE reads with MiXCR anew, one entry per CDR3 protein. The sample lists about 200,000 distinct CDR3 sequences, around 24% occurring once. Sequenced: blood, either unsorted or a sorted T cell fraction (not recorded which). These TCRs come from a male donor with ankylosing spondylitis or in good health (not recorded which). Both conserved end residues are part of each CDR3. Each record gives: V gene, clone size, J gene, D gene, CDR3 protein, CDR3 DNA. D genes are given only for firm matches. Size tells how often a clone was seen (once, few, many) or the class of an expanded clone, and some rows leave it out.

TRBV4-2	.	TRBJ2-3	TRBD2	CASSQERSGGPDTQYF	TGTGCCAGCAGCCAAGAACGATCGGGAGGGCCGGATACGCAGTATTTT
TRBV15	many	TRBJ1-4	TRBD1	CATSRGTGQLTTNEKLFF	TGTGCCACCAGCAGAGGCACGGGACAGCTTACAACTAATGAAAAACTGTTTTTT
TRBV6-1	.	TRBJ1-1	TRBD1	CASKGPGQGQNTEAFF	TGTGCCAGCAAAGGTCCTGGACAGGGCCAGAACACTGAAGCTTTCTTT
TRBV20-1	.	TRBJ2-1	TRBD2	CSAGAGGSYNEQFF	TGCAGTGCAGGAGCGGGAGGATCCTACAATGAGCAGTTCTTC
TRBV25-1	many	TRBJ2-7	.	CASSEESGAYEQYF	TGTGCCAGCAGTGAAGAGTCCGGGGCCTACGAGCAGTACTTC
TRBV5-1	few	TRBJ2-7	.	CASRAGTVRSYEQYF	TGCGCCAGCAGGGCCGGGACGGTAAGGTCCTACGAGCAGTACTTC
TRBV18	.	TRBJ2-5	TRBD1	CASSKNRGEETQYF	TGTGCCAGCTCAAAAAACAGGGGAGAAGAGACCCAGTACTTC
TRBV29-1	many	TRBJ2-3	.	CSVTPSTDTQYF	TGCAGCGTGACGCCTAGCACAGATACGCAGTATTTT
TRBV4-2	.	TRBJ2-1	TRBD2	CASSKRLAGGPSPYNEQFF	TGTGCCAGCAGCAAAAGACTAGCGGGAGGGCCATCACCCTACAATGAGCAGTTCTTC
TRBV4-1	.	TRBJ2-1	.	CASSQEFTGTQFF	TGCGCCAGCAGCCAAGAATTTACAGGTACGCAGTTCTTC
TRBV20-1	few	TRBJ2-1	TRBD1	CSAGGGTGINEQFF	TGCAGTGCAGGAGGGGGGACAGGGATCAATGAGCAGTTCTTC
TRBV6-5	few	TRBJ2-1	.	CASSYTPKYNEQFF	TGTGCCAGCAGTTACACCCCCAAGTACAATGAGCAGTTCTTC
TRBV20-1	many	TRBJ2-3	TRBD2	CSANAGTRLTDTQYF	TGCAGTGCTAATGCCGGGACTAGGCTCACAGATACGCAGTATTTT
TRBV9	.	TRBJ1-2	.	CASSGYGYTF	TGTGCCAGCAGCGGCTATGGCTACACCTTC
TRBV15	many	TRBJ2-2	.	CATSLGGIGTGELFF	TGTGCCACCAGTTTGGGCGGGATAGGCACCGGGGAGCTGTTTTTT
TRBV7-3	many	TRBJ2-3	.	CASSLPLDTQYF	TGTGCCAGCAGCTTACCCCTAGATACGCAGTATTTT
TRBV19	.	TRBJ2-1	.	CASRTLASYNEQFF	TGTGCCAGTAGGACCCTAGCGTCCTACAATGAGCAGTTCTTC
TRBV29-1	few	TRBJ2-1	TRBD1	CSVGQGGTIGQFF	TGCAGCGTGGGACAGGGTGGTACAATTGGGCAGTTCTTC
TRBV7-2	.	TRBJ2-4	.	CASSLADFGTQYF	TGTGCCAGCAGCTTAGCGGACTTCGGAACTCAGTACTTC
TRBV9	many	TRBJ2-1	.	CASSVTSPQGEQFF	TGTGCCAGCAGCGTCACTAGTCCCCAGGGTGAGCAGTTCTTC
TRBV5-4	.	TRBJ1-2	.	CASSLGGGNYGYTF	TGTGCCAGCAGCCTTGGTGGGGGCAACTATGGCTACACCTTC
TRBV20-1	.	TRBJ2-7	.	CSARDPQAYEQYF	TGCAGTGCTAGAGATCCCCAGGCGTACGAGCAGTACTTC
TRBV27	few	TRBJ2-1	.	CASSLSAASSYNEQFF	TGTGCCAGCAGTTTATCGGCGGCGAGCTCCTACAATGAGCAGTTCTTC
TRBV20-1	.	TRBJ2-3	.	CSASRSRGSTDTQYF	TGCAGTGCTAGCCGTTCGAGGGGGAGCACAGATACGCAGTATTTT
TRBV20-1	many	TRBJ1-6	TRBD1	CSADDRENYNSPLHF	TGCAGTGCTGACGACAGGGAAAATTATAATTCACCCCTCCACTTT